The 10 T cell receptor beta chains presented below share a single source sample, sequenced in a study of identical twins. Using its own MiXCR run on the 5' RACE reads, TCRdb lists one record per CDR3 protein. The table has 700,000 to 950,000 distinct CDR3 sequences, around an eighth seen once. These data are also associated with another study on yellow fever vaccine responses in identical twins.

Sequenced material: PBMCs. These receptor sequences come from a woman younger than 35 in good health.

Only a few counts were recorded for this clonotype. V and J are TRBV3-1 and TRBJ2-3; the D gene could be TRBD1 or TRBD2 (5 bases each). Germline lookup yields CDR1 LGHDT and CDR2 YNNKEL (reference sequence). The V and J ends lost 4 bases and 1 base respectively, with 15 bases between them. The CDR3 runs to 16 residues. The CDR3 sequence is CASSLTRDGRTDTQYF. The CDR3 nucleotides read TGTGCCAGCAGCCTAACGAGGGACGGACGCACAGATACGCAGTATTTT.

J is TRBJ2-1 and V is TRBV12-3 or TRBV12-4; TRBD2 aligns across 13 bases. The CDR3 spans 16 residues. The junction had 4 bases not matched to a gene; V was cut back by 2 bases and J by 6 bases. The CDR3 DNA is TGTGCCAGCAGTTTAAGTAGACTAGCGGGAGGCAATGAGCAGTTCTTC. Its translation: CASSLSRLAGGNEQFF.

The V gene is TRBV20-1, the J gene TRBJ2-5, with 9 bases lining up with TRBD1. In germline, CDR1 is DFQATT, CDR2 SNEGSKA (reference sequence). This CDR3 comprises 13 residues. After removal of 5 bases from V and 3 bases from J, the junction contained 4 bases not matched to a gene. CDR3: CSADRDREETQYF. The CDR3, as DNA: TGCAGTGCTGACCGGGACAGGGAAGAGACCCAGTACTTC.

The rearrangement uses TRBV29-1 and TRBJ2-1; 9 nucleotides align to TRBD2. Germline CDR1 SQVTM, CDR2 ANQGSEA. The CDR3 extends over 18 amino acids. With V trimmed by 7 bases and J by 1 base, 17 bases remained unmatched. CDR3 in amino acids: CSARLAEHFLVSYNEQFF. The CDR3 coding sequence is TGCAGCGCCAGACTAGCGGAGCATTTCCTGGTTTCCTACAATGAGCAGTTCTTC.

This clonotype has more than one count but fewer than ten. V gene TRBV5-1 combines with J gene TRBJ2-5, with 7 bases fitting TRBD2. This CDR3 region has 16 residues. CDR1 SGHRS and CDR2 YFSETQ come from the germline V gene. The J segment lost 0 bases and the V segment lost 0 bases, leaving 5 bases of the junction unmatched. CDR3 DNA: TGCGCCAGCAGCTTGGCCCTAGCGGACTACCAAGAGACCCAGTACTTC. Its translation: CASSLALADYQETQYF.

This clonotype came up many times. J is TRBJ2-1 and V is TRBV12-3 or TRBV12-4, with D perhaps assigned TRBD1 or TRBD2 (5 bases each). Trimming stripped 6 bases from V and 13 bases from J, with 13 bases between. The CDR3 sequence is 11 residues long. CDR3 residues: CASSLRESQFF. CDR3 bases: TGTGCCAGCAGCCTCAGGGAGTCACAGTTCTTC.

This clonotype has more than one count but fewer than ten. The chain recombines TRBV7-9 with TRBJ1-1; 8 bases fit TRBD1. J lost 1 base, V lost 5 bases, and 12 bases had no gene match. The CDR3 spans 17 residues. Germline V gene lookup returns CDR1 SEHNR and CDR2 FQNEAQ (reference sequence). The CDR3: CASSLHRGRGKNTEAFF. The CDR3 DNA is TGTGCCAGCAGCCTGCACAGGGGGAGGGGGAAGAACACTGAAGCTTTCTTT.

This clonotype was observed a few times. This chain uses TRBV20-1 with TRBJ1-1; 9 bases fit TRBD1. The V segment lost 0 bases and the J segment 3 bases; nucleotides outside the gene matches: 11. There are 17 residues in the CDR3. Germline V gene lookup returns CDR1 DFQATT and CDR2 SNEGSKA (reference sequence). This CDR3 reads CSARDPGTGYGHTEAFF. The CDR3 DNA reads as TGCAGTGCTAGAGATCCGGGGACAGGGTACGGTCACACTGAAGCTTTCTTT.

In its sample, this clonotype was seen a few times. The V gene is TRBV29-1, the J gene TRBJ2-3; maybe TRBD1 (6 bases). The CDR3 covers 13 residues. CDR1 and CDR2 (germline): SQVTM, ANQGSEA. Deletions cut 2 bases from V and 2 bases from J, with 8 bases between. In nucleotides, the CDR3 is TGCAGCGTTGAAACAGGGTCCACAGATACGCAGTATTTT. Protein product: CSVETGSTDTQYF.

The genes are TRBV3-1 and TRBJ1-4, with 7 positions matching TRBD1. Looked up from germline, CDR1 is LGHDT and CDR2 is YNNKEL (reference sequence). CDR3 size: 15 residues. J was trimmed by 5 bases and V by 2 bases; bases with no gene match: 5. CDR3 coding DNA: TGTGCCAGCAGCCAAAGGGGGACAGAAAATGAAAAACTGTTTTTT. Its protein is CASSQRGTENEKLFF. The complete variable domain, with remaining parts taken from reference TRBV3-1 and TRBJ1-4, reads DTAVSQTPKYLVTQMGNDKSIKCEQNLGHDTMYWYKQDSKKFLKIMFSYNNKELIINETVPNRFSPKSPDKAHLNLHINSLELGDSAVYFCASSQRGTENEKLFFGSGTQLSVL.